This T cell receptor beta chain is drawn from a study of tumor and adjacent non-tumor tissue in lung cancer. Looking at the study overall: There were 12 adenocarcinoma, a couple of squamous cell carcinoma and 1 small cell lung cancer cases.

A word on this clonotype: Without the conserved terminal phenylalanine or tryptophan, this CDR3 likely stems from a read error.

A modified ARM-PCR protocol with three rounds of nested PCR amplified TCRbeta. TCRdb fed the multiplex PCR reads into MiXCR, producing one record per CDR3 protein. The data hold about 86,000 distinct CDR3 sequences, with more than 75% observed a single time. The CDR3 has 13 amino acids. CDR1 and CDR2 from the germline V gene are MNHNS and SASEGT. V was shortened by 4 bases and J by 2 bases, with 8 bases between the two germline ends. RNA was extracted from bulk tissue without any cell sorting. Distant lung tissue was collected more than 3 cm away from the tumor edge. Between August and November 2014, newly diagnosed, chemotherapy-naive lung cancer patients underwent thoracic surgery in China.

The receptor was isolated from a woman in her 50s with non-small cell lung cancer. The sequenced sample was distant non-tumor lung tissue. The rearrangement joins TRBV6-1 to TRBJ2-5; D not resolved. The CDR3 sequence: CASSVQFQETQYS. The CDR3 nucleotides are TGTGCCAGCAGTGTTCAGTTTCAAGAGACCCAGTACTCC.